Listed below are T cell receptor beta chains from one sample, sequenced in a study of cytomegalovirus exposure and HLA in healthy donors. Sequencing used immunoSEQ multiplex PCR; TCRdb keeps in-frame clones, though not all of them. Of some 180,000 clones listed, about three quarters are singletons. Source material: PBMCs. These receptors all come from a woman aged 60 to 75 in good health and CMV-seropositive. The CDR3 runs from the conserved cysteine through the conserved F or W. The order of the fields is V gene, J gene, clone size, D gene, CDR3 protein, CDR3 DNA. The D gene is left open where the match is weak. Some rows have no size entry. The others give once, few or many, or a class for an expanded clone.

V gene: TRBV4-3; J gene: TRBJ2-1; clone size: .; D gene: .; CDR3 protein: CASSAGRGYNEQFF; CDR3 DNA: TGCGCCAGCAGCGCCGGGCGGGGCTACAATGAGCAGTTCTTC
V gene: TRBV7-9; J gene: TRBJ2-1; clone size: .; D gene: .; CDR3 protein: CASSPRGLSYNEQFF; CDR3 DNA: TGTGCCAGCAGCCCGAGAGGGCTATCGTACAATGAGCAGTTCTTC
V gene: TRBV2; J gene: TRBJ2-3; clone size: .; D gene: .; CDR3 protein: CASSEGRTDTQYF; CDR3 DNA: TGTGCCAGCAGTGAAGGGCGCACAGATACGCAGTATTTT
V gene: TRBV28; J gene: TRBJ2-1; clone size: .; D gene: .; CDR3 protein: CASTRQDLGEQFF; CDR3 DNA: TGTGCCAGCACTCGGCAGGATCTGGGTGAGCAGTTCTTC
V gene: TRBV18; J gene: TRBJ2-7; clone size: .; D gene: TRBD2; CDR3 protein: CASSPPKGSGSYEQYF; CDR3 DNA: TGTGCCAGCTCACCACCGAAAGGTAGCGGGAGCTACGAGCAGTACTTC
V gene: TRBV5-1; J gene: TRBJ1-1; clone size: .; D gene: TRBD1; CDR3 protein: CASSSEGQGPGGAFF; CDR3 DNA: TGCGCCAGCAGCTCGGAGGGACAGGGTCCCGGTGGAGCTTTCTTT
V gene: TRBV28; J gene: TRBJ1-1; clone size: .; D gene: TRBD1; CDR3 protein: CATRGLRTEAFF; CDR3 DNA: TGTGCCACCAGGGGGCTTCGGACTGAAGCTTTCTTT
V gene: TRBV6-5; J gene: TRBJ1-2; clone size: .; D gene: TRBD1; CDR3 protein: CASRIPMTGLHGYTF; CDR3 DNA: TGTGCCAGCAGGATACCAATGACAGGGCTACACGGCTACACCTTC
V gene: TRBV9; J gene: TRBJ2-1; clone size: few; D gene: .; CDR3 protein: CASSVVGGPYNEQFF; CDR3 DNA: TGTGCCAGCAGCGTAGTTGGAGGCCCCTACAATGAGCAGTTCTTC
V gene: TRBV4-1; J gene: TRBJ1-5; clone size: .; D gene: TRBD1; CDR3 protein: CASSIQGASNQPQHF; CDR3 DNA: TGCGCCAGCAGTATTCAGGGGGCCAGCAATCAGCCCCAGCATTTT
V gene: TRBV6-1; J gene: TRBJ2-2; clone size: .; D gene: .; CDR3 protein: CASSKEAGELFF; CDR3 DNA: TGTGCCAGCAGCAAGGAGGCCGGGGAGCTGTTTTTT
V gene: TRBV2; J gene: TRBJ1-1; clone size: .; D gene: TRBD1; CDR3 protein: CASKGNRGTWAFF; CDR3 DNA: TGTGCCAGCAAGGGCAACAGGGGGACTTGGGCTTTCTTT
V gene: TRBV5-1; J gene: TRBJ1-2; clone size: .; D gene: TRBD1; CDR3 protein: CASSKYRDSNYGYTF; CDR3 DNA: TGCGCCAGCAGCAAATACCGGGACAGCAACTATGGCTACACCTTC
V gene: TRBV2; J gene: TRBJ2-7; clone size: few; D gene: TRBD2; CDR3 protein: CASSESGRAYEQYF; CDR3 DNA: TGTGCCAGCAGTGAAAGCGGGAGGGCCTACGAGCAGTACTTC
V gene: TRBV29-1; J gene: TRBJ2-7; clone size: .; D gene: TRBD1; CDR3 protein: CSVAGQGAGEQYF; CDR3 DNA: TGCAGCGTTGCGGGACAGGGGGCGGGGGAGCAGTACTTC
V gene: TRBV4-2; J gene: TRBJ1-5; clone size: .; D gene: .; CDR3 protein: CASSQGDSQAPQHF; CDR3 DNA: TGTGCCAGCAGCCAAGGGGACTCCCAAGCGCCCCAGCATTTT
V gene: TRBV2; J gene: TRBJ1-5; clone size: .; D gene: TRBD1; CDR3 protein: CASREGGPNQPQHF; CDR3 DNA: TGTGCCAGCAGGGAAGGGGGCCCCAATCAGCCCCAGCATTTT
V gene: TRBV29-1; J gene: TRBJ2-1; clone size: few; D gene: .; CDR3 protein: CSVEGGGGGYNEQFF; CDR3 DNA: TGCAGCGTTGAAGGAGGAGGGGGGGGCTACAATGAGCAGTTCTTC
V gene: TRBV30; J gene: TRBJ1-4; clone size: .; D gene: .; CDR3 protein: CAWSQNILSNEKLFF; CDR3 DNA: TGTGCCTGGAGTCAAAACATCCTCTCTAATGAAAAACTGTTTTTT
V gene: TRBV2; J gene: TRBJ2-7; clone size: .; D gene: .; CDR3 protein: CASSESREQYF; CDR3 DNA: TGTGCCAGCAGTGAAAGTCGGGAGCAGTACTTC
V gene: TRBV7-9; J gene: TRBJ2-5; clone size: .; D gene: .; CDR3 protein: CASSRRALQETQYF; CDR3 DNA: TGTGCCAGCAGCAGGAGGGCCCTCCAAGAGACCCAGTACTTC
V gene: TRBV27; J gene: TRBJ1-2; clone size: few; D gene: .; CDR3 protein: CASSFGGGGGYTF; CDR3 DNA: TGTGCCAGCAGTTTCGGGGGAGGGGGTGGCTACACCTTC
V gene: TRBV5-1; J gene: TRBJ2-7; clone size: .; D gene: .; CDR3 protein: CASSLGGIEQYF; CDR3 DNA: TGCGCCAGCAGCTTGGGAGGAATCGAGCAGTACTTC
V gene: TRBV7-2; J gene: TRBJ2-2; clone size: .; D gene: .; CDR3 protein: CASSLAVRRGGGELFF; CDR3 DNA: TGTGCCAGCAGCTTAGCAGTGCGAAGAGGGGGCGGGGAGCTGTTTTTT
V gene: TRBV19; J gene: TRBJ1-2; clone size: .; D gene: .; CDR3 protein: CASSRGENYGYTF; CDR3 DNA: TGTGCCAGTAGTAGGGGGGAAAACTATGGCTACACCTTC
V gene: TRBV28; J gene: TRBJ1-2; clone size: once; D gene: .; CDR3 protein: CASSFSSYGYTF; CDR3 DNA: TGTGCCAGCAGTTTCTCCAGCTATGGCTACACCTTC
V gene: TRBV7-6; J gene: TRBJ2-3; clone size: .; D gene: .; CDR3 protein: CASSLGLDTDTQYF; CDR3 DNA: TGTGCCAGCAGCTTAGGACTAGACACAGATACGCAGTATTTT
V gene: TRBV5-4; J gene: TRBJ2-5; clone size: .; D gene: TRBD2; CDR3 protein: CASSPGTRLQETQYF; CDR3 DNA: TGTGCCAGCAGCCCAGGGACTAGACTCCAAGAGACCCAGTACTTC